The 32 T cell receptor beta chains reported below all come from one sample, sequenced in a study of CD8 T cells in Susac syndrome. Random hexamers were used to reverse transcribe an amount of about 0.5 to 1 ug RNA. TCRdb re-analysed the immunoSEQ multiplex PCR reads in MiXCR, keeping a single row per CDR3 protein. This table has roughly 190,000 distinct CDR3 sequences, approximately 95% appearing once. Sequencing was carried out using CD4+ T cells from PBMCs. The receptors originated from a human donor with Susac syndrome.

In this sample, this clonotype turned up a few times. The V and J genes are TRBV12-3 or TRBV12-4 and TRBJ2-1; TRBD2 aligns across 12 bases. Trimming cost V 5 bases and J 4 bases; bases outside gene matches: 3. The CDR3 length is 15 residues. DNA for the CDR3: TGTGCCAGCAGTGTCGGGACTAGCGGGTACAATGAGCAGTTCTTC. This translates into CASSVGTSGYNEQFF.

This clonotype has just one count. This rearrangement joins TRBV25-1 to TRBJ1-5, with D unresolved. Deletions cut 4 bases from V and 8 bases from J, with 15 bases between. The CDR3 is 14 residues long. CDR1 and CDR2 from the germline V gene are MGHDK and SYGVNS. CDR3 coding DNA: TGTGCCAGCAGTGCGGGCCCGAATCGAGAGCCCCAGCATTTT. It specifies CASSAGPNREPQHF.

This sequence joins TRBV25-1 and TRBJ1-1; no reliable D call. Germline-derived CDR1 and CDR2 are MGHDK and SYGVNS. The V end lost 4 bases, the J end lost 2 bases, and 14 bases lay between the germline ends. CDR3 length equals 15 residues. Here the CDR3 reads CASSGVGKGNTEAFF. CDR3 in DNA: TGTGCCAGCAGTGGGGTCGGGAAGGGAAACACTGAAGCTTTCTTT.

The chain couples TRBV30 to TRBJ1-5; D ambiguous. V was cut by 1 base and J by 1 base, with 8 bases left in between. CDR3 length: 14 residues. Germline assignment: CDR1 GTSNPN and CDR2 SVGIG (reference sequence). The CDR3 sequence is CAWSGAGSNQPQHF. The CDR3 DNA reads as TGTGCCTGGAGTGGGGCAGGCAGCAATCAGCCCCAGCATTTT.

This clonotype occurred once. The J gene is TRBJ1-1, the V gene TRBV29-1; D unclear. Trimming cost V 4 bases and J 1 base, with 10 bases left between them. From germline, CDR1 is SQVTM and CDR2 ANQGSEA. This CDR3 spans 13 amino acids. CDR3 DNA: TGCAGCGTTGTCGGGTCAGAGAACACTGAAGCTTTCTTT. This sequence encodes CSVVGSENTEAFF.

The rearrangement uses TRBV28 and TRBJ2-3; 12 nucleotides agree with TRBD2. Germline V gives CDR1 MDHEN, CDR2 SYDVKM. This CDR3 region has 16 residues. V dropped 5 bases and J dropped 1; count of bases not matched to a gene: 4. The CDR3 bases are TGTGCCAGCAGTACCCGACTAGCGGGGGGCACAGATACGCAGTATTTT. Translation: CASSTRLAGGTDTQYF. Combining the CDR3 with reference TRBV28 and TRBJ2-3 gives the whole variable domain DVKVTQSSRYLVKRTGEKVFLECVQDMDHENMFWYRQDPGLGLRLIYFSYDVKMKEKGDIPEGYSVSREKKERFSLILESASTNQTSMYLCASSTRLAGGTDTQYFGPGTRLTVL.

This rearrangement joins TRBV20-1 to TRBJ1-5; D perhaps matches TRBD1 (5 bases). Germline V gene data show CDR1 as DFQATT and CDR2 as SNEGSKA (reference sequence). This CDR3 contains 13 residues. The V and J ends lost 4 bases and 5 bases respectively, with 12 bases between them. CDR3 amino acids: CSAKTAGYQPQHF. The CDR3, as DNA: TGCAGTGCTAAGACAGCAGGCTATCAGCCCCAGCATTTT.

The rearrangement joins TRBV20-1 to TRBJ1-5, with D perhaps TRBD1 (6 bases). CDR1 and CDR2 from the germline V gene are DFQATT and SNEGSKA (reference sequence). V lost 5 bases to trimming and J lost 2 bases, with 19 bases between them. CDR3 length equals 16 residues. This CDR3 is CSAVAPVGQRNQPQHF. In DNA form, the CDR3 reads TGCAGTGCTGTAGCTCCGGTCGGACAGCGCAATCAGCCCCAGCATTTT.

The V and J genes are TRBV4-2 and TRBJ1-1; no clear D gene. V shed 0 bases and J shed 11 bases, with 7 bases lying between them. The CDR3 is 11 residues long. Germline CDR1 reads LGHNA; CDR2 reads YNFKEQ. CDR3 bases: TGTGCCAGCAGCCAAGATAATAGGGCTTTCTTT. This translates into CASSQDNRAFF.

V is TRBV7-6 and J is TRBJ1-1; D remains unclear. V was pared by 1 base and J by 3 bases, with 12 bases between. The germline V gene has CDR1 SGHVS and CDR2 FNYEAQ. This CDR3 region has 15 residues. The DNA of the CDR3 is TGTGCCAGCAGCTTAGGCCCGGGTGGATACACTGAAGCTTTCTTT. Its translation is CASSLGPGGYTEAFF.

The rearrangement joins TRBV12-3 or TRBV12-4 to TRBJ1-5; 9 bases align to TRBD1. The CDR3 extends over 14 amino acids. J gave up 7 bases and V 5 bases, and 6 bases lay outside the gene matches. In nucleotides, the CDR3 is TGTGCCAGCAGTCCCGGGACAGGGTTACAGCCCCAGCATTTT. Its translation: CASSPGTGLQPQHF.

The CDR3 bases are TGCGCCAGCCCGCTAGCTGTGATAGATACGCAGTATTTT. Translating it yields CASPLAVIDTQYF. This chain joins TRBV10-2 and TRBJ2-3; D might be TRBD2 (5 bases). V was cut by 8 bases and J by 5 bases, with 14 bases left in between. In germline, CDR1 is WSHSY, CDR2 SAAADI. The CDR3 runs 13 residues.

The rearrangement uses TRBV18 and TRBJ1-1; tentative D call: TRBD1 (6 bases). This CDR3 has 13 amino acids. V lost 6 bases to trimming and J lost 5 bases, with 13 bases between them. Germline CDR1 is KGHSH and CDR2 is LQKENI. The CDR3 nucleotides read TGTGCCAGCTCGGGCGGGGGCGAAACTGAAGCTTTCTTT. It yields the protein CASSGGGETEAFF. The full variable domain, its missing parts supplied by reference TRBV18 and TRBJ1-1, is NAGVMQNPRHLVRRRGQEARLRCSPMKGHSHVYWYRQLPEEGLKFMVYLQKENIIDESGMPKERFSAEFPKEGPSILRIQQVVRGDSAAYFCASSGGGETEAFFGQGTRLTVV.

This chain connects TRBV6-1 to TRBJ1-2, with D unresolved. The V gene's germline CDR1 is MNHNS and CDR2 SASEGT. Trimming left V 6 bases short and J 11 bases short, with 13 bases between. This CDR3 contains 11 residues. CDR3 loop: CASRSEMKYTF. The CDR3 nucleotides read TGTGCCAGCAGGTCGGAGATGAAATACACCTTC.

This chain uses TRBV20-1 with TRBJ2-7, with D perhaps TRBD1 or TRBD2 (5 bases each). CDR3 length: 14 amino acids. Looked up from germline, CDR1 is DFQATT and CDR2 is SNEGSKA (reference sequence). Trimming shortened V by 1 base and J by 5 bases, and 15 bases separated the two germline ends. This CDR3 reads CSARARGSGHEQYF. CDR3 bases: TGCAGTGCTAGAGCCCGGGGCTCAGGGCACGAGCAGTACTTC.

The chain employs TRBV20-1 and TRBJ1-1; the match to TRBD1 covers 7 bases. The ends lost 3 bases at V and 8 bases at J; junction bases unmatched: 12. Germline V lookup: CDR1 DFQATT, CDR2 SNEGSKA (reference sequence). The CDR3 runs 14 residues. DNA of the CDR3: TGCAGTGCTAGTGTGACTACCGGGACAGAAGAAGCTTTCTTT. It specifies CSASVTTGTEEAFF.

V and J are TRBV3-1 and TRBJ2-2; D gene unclear. The CDR3 runs to 14 residues. Germline-derived CDR1 and CDR2 are LGHDT and YNNKEL (reference sequence). V lost 4 bases, J lost 7 bases, and 13 bases lay in between. As DNA, the CDR3 is TGTGCCAGCAGCCCAAGGGCGGTGCACGGGGAGCTGTTTTTT. Its protein is CASSPRAVHGELFF.

V and J are TRBV20-1 and TRBJ2-7, with D maybe TRBD1 (6 bases). Germline V gives CDR1 DFQATT, CDR2 SNEGSKA (reference sequence). Trimming stripped 4 bases from V and 5 bases from J, with 9 bases between. This CDR3 is built from 11 residues. The CDR3 DNA reads as TGCAGTGCTAACCACAGGGACGAGCAGTACTTC. Its translation is CSANHRDEQYF.

This clonotype has a single count. The J gene is TRBJ1-5, the V gene TRBV12-3 or TRBV12-4, with D perhaps matching TRBD1 (5 bases). The length of the CDR3 is 15 residues. Trimming stripped 1 base from V and 0 bases from J, with 7 bases between. The CDR3 loop reads CASSLGGDSNQPQHF. The CDR3 region has the DNA TGTGCCAGCAGTTTAGGGGGGGATAGCAATCAGCCCCAGCATTTT.

V usage is TRBV20-1 and J usage is TRBJ2-3; D unclear. Trimming stripped 1 base from V and 3 bases from J, with 11 bases between. CDR1 DFQATT and CDR2 SNEGSKA come from the germline V gene (reference sequence). CDR3 length: 14 amino acids. The CDR3 reads CSARVAGVTDTQYF. The DNA for the CDR3 is TGCAGTGCTAGAGTAGCAGGAGTTACAGATACGCAGTATTTT.

The rearrangement uses TRBV12-3 or TRBV12-4 and TRBJ2-5; weak D call: TRBD2 (5 bases). This CDR3 contains 12 residues. Trimming pared 8 bases from V and 7 bases from J, leaving 14 bases between. CDR3 sequence (DNA): TGTGCCAGCGGAACTAGACGGGGGACCCAGTACTTC. Protein product: CASGTRRGTQYF.

This sequence joins TRBV5-1 and TRBJ2-7; TRBD1 agrees at 8 bases. This CDR3 has 15 amino acids. V trimming: 3 bases; J trimming: 6 bases; junction bases outside the gene matches: 11. Germline V CDR1 and CDR2: SGHRS, YFSETQ. The CDR3 nucleotides are TGCGCCAGCAGCTCAACGGACAGGGCCGGCGGCGAGCAGTACTTC. As protein: CASSSTDRAGGEQYF.

The J gene is TRBJ1-1, the V gene TRBV7-9, with 9 bases that match TRBD1. The CDR3 is 14 residues long. Germline loops: CDR1 SEHNR, CDR2 FQNEAQ (reference sequence). Unmatched junction bases numbered 5, after V lost 5 bases and J lost 4 bases. The CDR3 reads CASSHRGQGTEAFF. The CDR3 DNA sequence: TGTGCCAGCAGCCACAGGGGGCAAGGCACTGAAGCTTTCTTT.

This chain links TRBV5-4 with TRBJ2-1, with 8 nucleotides matching TRBD2. Germline CDR1 reads SGHNT; CDR2 reads YYREEE (reference sequence). V was clipped by 4 bases and J by 3 bases; unmatched bases: 6. The CDR3 covers 15 residues. DNA for the CDR3: TGTGCCAGCAGCCTCGGGGGGGTCATCTACAATGAGCAGTTCTTC. This encodes CASSLGGVIYNEQFF.

The genes are TRBV10-2 and TRBJ2-7; TRBD1 matches at 11 bases. J lost 3 bases, V lost 7 bases, and 11 bases had no gene match. The CDR3 covers 16 residues. Per germline, CDR1 WSHSY and CDR2 SAAADI. This CDR3 reads CASTETPGQGGYEQYF. CDR3 sequence (DNA): TGCGCCAGCACTGAAACTCCGGGACAGGGGGGCTACGAGCAGTACTTC.

This chain links TRBV4-1 with TRBJ2-2; D ambiguous. CDR3 size: 14 residues. Germline V gives CDR1 MGHRA, CDR2 YSYEKL. Trimming left V 5 bases short and J 3 bases short, with 10 bases between. The CDR3 is CASSIGEDTGELFF. CDR3 nucleotide sequence: TGCGCCAGCAGCATAGGAGAGGACACCGGGGAGCTGTTTTTT.

The chain uses TRBV27 and TRBJ1-5, with 10 positions matching TRBD1. This CDR3 comprises 18 residues. After removal of 8 bases from V and 0 bases from J, the junction contained 13 bases not matched to a gene. Germline V gene data show CDR1 as MNHEY and CDR2 as SMNVEV (reference sequence). The CDR3 DNA reads TGTGCCAGCGGATCGGGACAGGGGAAGGCGAGTAGCAATCAGCCCCAGCATTTT. Translation: CASGSGQGKASSNQPQHF.

The V call is TRBV29-1, the J call TRBJ2-7, with 11 bases fitting TRBD1. The germline V gene encodes CDR1 SQVTM and CDR2 ANQGSEA. V gave up 7 bases and J gave up 7 bases; unmatched junction bases: 9. The CDR3 is 13 amino acids. The CDR3, as DNA: TGCAGCGGAGGGGACAGGGGGATGGGAGAGCAGTACTTC. Translating gives CSGGDRGMGEQYF.

This clonotype has more than one count but fewer than ten. This sequence joins TRBV13 and TRBJ2-3; the D is unclear. The V gene's germline CDR1 is PRHDT and CDR2 FYEKMQ (reference sequence). The CDR3 is 14 residues long. Trimming shortened V by 0 bases and J by 2 bases, and 6 bases separated the two germline ends. CDR3 in amino acids: CASSLGAVTDTQYF. DNA of the CDR3: TGTGCCAGCAGCTTAGGGGCGGTCACAGATACGCAGTATTTT.

This sequence joins TRBV24-1 and TRBJ2-2; D not certain. Germline V lookup: CDR1 KGHDR, CDR2 SFDVKD. V dropped 3 bases and J dropped 1 base, with 8 bases sitting between them. This CDR3 region has 15 residues. CDR3 protein: CATSDGRRNTGELFF. The CDR3 region has the DNA TGTGCCACCAGTGATGGGCGGAGGAACACCGGGGAGCTGTTTTTT.

This clonotype occurred once. The V and J genes are TRBV20-1 and TRBJ2-5; D unclear. Per the germline V gene, CDR1 is DFQATT and CDR2 is SNEGSKA (reference sequence). V dropped 1 base and J dropped 0 bases, with 15 bases sitting between them. The CDR3 extends over 16 amino acids. This chain's CDR3 is CSARVRADWYQETQYF. For the CDR3, the DNA is TGCAGTGCTAGAGTTAGGGCGGATTGGTACCAAGAGACCCAGTACTTC.

V gene TRBV11-2 combines with J gene TRBJ1-1, with TRBD1 matching over 8 bases. CDR3 length: 14 residues. Per the germline V gene, CDR1 is SGHAT and CDR2 is FQNNGV. The V and J ends lost 6 bases and 5 bases, in that order; junction bases with no gene match: 8. The CDR3 bases are TGTGCCAGCAGACCAGGGGGCTCGGGGACTGAAGCTTTCTTT. It codes for CASRPGGSGTEAFF.